What follows are 30 T cell receptor beta chains derived from one specimen sequenced in a study of shared T cell receptors in the human thymus (dated by TCRdb to about 2021). To prepare the library, the immunoSEQ multiplex PCR assay was applied. The table was pulled from immuneACCESS by TCRdb, which kept in-frame rearrangements only. Such tables lose some clones; where checked, under half of the loss comes from unresolved V genes, and the rest has no known cause. Here the sample has about 540,000 clones; about 84% occur a single time. The ten biggest clones cover approximately 0.013% of the sample. These same records also appear under a second study, on human thymus T cells.

Sample: thymocytes. Source of these receptors: a boy younger than two with a congenital heart defect. Donor details come from another sample of the same person, matched by shared clones.

The rearrangement links TRBV2 to TRBJ2-1; 9 bases map to TRBD2. V shed 3 bases, J shed 8 bases, and the junction held 17 bases outside the gene matches. The CDR3 has 18 residues. CDR1 is SNHLY, CDR2 FYNNEI, per germline. DNA for the CDR3: TGTGCCAGCAGTGACGTTGGGAAAAGTAGCGGGAGTAGGCATGAGCAGTTCTTC. This codes for CASSDVGKSSGSRHEQFF.

The chain uses TRBV4-2 and TRBJ2-3; D unresolved. Germline lookup yields CDR1 LGHNA and CDR2 YNFKEQ. This CDR3 is 12 amino acids long. The V gene lost 3 bases and the J gene lost 8 bases, with 9 bases spanning the gap. The CDR3 DNA follows: TGTGCCAGCAGCCAGAGATTTGGTACGCAGTATTTT. Its protein product is CASSQRFGTQYF.

The gene calls are TRBV6-4 and TRBJ2-1, with D perhaps matching TRBD2 (6 bases). CDR1 and CDR2 from the germline V gene are MRHNA and SNTAGT. The CDR3 runs 19 residues. Between the trimmed V and J ends, which lost 5 bases and 0 bases, there was a span of 23 bases. The CDR3 DNA is TGTGCCAGCAGTCTCGGGGGACTCAAGAACTTCCCCTCCTACAATGAGCAGTTCTTC. Protein: CASSLGGLKNFPSYNEQFF.

This clone was picked up a small number of times. The chain recombines TRBV11-3 with TRBJ2-7, with TRBD2 identical over 7 bases. V trimming: 5 bases; J trimming: 0 bases; junction bases outside the gene matches: 7. CDR3 size: 15 residues. Per germline, CDR1 SGHNT and CDR2 YENEEA. Written as DNA, the CDR3 is TGTGCCAGCAGCCTGGGGGGGGTCGGCTCCTACGAGCAGTACTTC. Residues: CASSLGGVGSYEQYF.

V usage is TRBV28 and J usage is TRBJ1-2; D is possibly TRBD1 (6 bases). Between the trimmed V and J ends, which lost 8 bases and 6 bases, there was a span of 13 bases. The CDR3 contains 12 residues. The germline gives CDR1 MDHEN, CDR2 SYDVKM. The CDR3 spells CASVQGRNGYTF. Written as DNA, the CDR3 is TGTGCCAGCGTACAGGGTCGGAATGGCTACACCTTC.

The V and J genes are TRBV4-3 and TRBJ1-2; 7 positions match TRBD1. J lost 3 bases, V lost 1 base, and 14 bases had no gene match. The germline CDR1 and CDR2 sequences are LGHNA and YSLEER. CDR3 length equals 18 residues. The CDR3 nucleotides read TGCGCCAGCAGCCAAGTGGCGTTCCCCGGGACAGTGCACTATGGCTACACCTTC. Translation gives CASSQVAFPGTVHYGYTF.

This clone came up a few times. The rearrangement uses TRBV6-1 and TRBJ1-2; D remains unclear. V lost 4 bases, J lost 3 bases, and 21 bases lay in between. Germline V gives CDR1 MNHNS, CDR2 SASEGT. This CDR3 has 17 amino acids. The CDR3 here is CASSASHGRTRDYGYTF. The CDR3, as DNA: TGTGCCAGCAGTGCCTCCCACGGACGGACGCGGGACTATGGCTACACCTTC.

The chain combines TRBV5-5 with TRBJ2-3, with 12 bases matching TRBD2. Germline V gene lookup returns CDR1 SGHKS and CDR2 YYEKEE (reference sequence). The CDR3 extends over 18 amino acids. Trimming at V came to 4 bases and at J to 11 bases, leaving 20 bases not matched to a gene. This chain's CDR3 is CASSENTSGRPPRHMQYF. CDR3 nucleotide sequence: TGTGCCAGCAGCGAGAATACTAGCGGGAGGCCCCCGAGGCATATGCAGTATTTT.

The V gene is TRBV5-8, the J gene TRBJ2-7, with 7 bases aligning to TRBD2. V lost 1 base to trimming and J lost 6 bases; unmatched junction nucleotides: 7. CDR3 length: 14 amino acids. Per the germline V gene, CDR1 is SGHTS and CDR2 is YDEGEE. CDR3 amino acids: CASSLRAGAPEQYF. The CDR3 DNA reads TGTGCCAGCAGCTTGAGGGCGGGAGCTCCCGAGCAGTACTTC.

This clone appeared a few times. V usage is TRBV14 and J usage is TRBJ2-6; D uncertain. The CDR3 runs to 15 residues. CDR1 SGHDN and CDR2 FVKESK come from the germline V gene. The V gene lost 4 bases and the J gene lost 2 bases, with 9 bases spanning the gap. CDR3: CASSPEAPGANVLTF. CDR3 bases: TGTGCCAGCAGCCCTGAGGCCCCTGGGGCCAACGTCCTGACTTTC.

The chain couples TRBV5-1 to TRBJ1-1, with unresolved D. V lost 4 bases to trimming and J lost 0 bases, with 10 bases between them. CDR1 is SGHRS, CDR2 YFSETQ, per germline. CDR3 length: 14 amino acids. As DNA, the CDR3 is TGCGCCAGCAGCCCTCGAGCGATGAACACTGAAGCTTTCTTT. This encodes CASSPRAMNTEAFF. Supplemented by reference TRBV5-1 and TRBJ1-1, the full variable domain reads KAGVTQTPRYLIKTRGQQVTLSCSPISGHRSVSWYQQTPGQGLQFLFEYFSETQRNKGNFPGRFSGRQFSNSRSEMNVSTLELGDSALYLCASSPRAMNTEAFFGQGTRLTVV.

The chain is built from TRBV4-3 and TRBJ2-1; TRBD2 aligns across 7 bases. CDR1 and CDR2 from the germline V gene are LGHNA and YSLEER. J gave up 0 bases and V 1 base, and 18 bases lay outside the gene matches. The CDR3 loop spans 21 amino acids. CDR3 sequence (DNA): TGCGCCAGCAGCCAAGTCCGTGGACTAGAGAGCCGTACGAGCTCCTACAATGAGCAGTTCTTC. It encodes CASSQVRGLESRTSSYNEQFF.

The J gene is TRBJ2-1, the V gene TRBV27; 14 nucleotides align to TRBD2. V trimming: 6 bases; J trimming: 3 bases; junction bases outside the gene matches: 4. Per the germline V gene, CDR1 is MNHEY and CDR2 is SMNVEV (reference sequence). The CDR3 spans 16 residues. In DNA, the CDR3 is TGTGCCAGCAGGGGACTAGCGGGAGTGGACTACAATGAGCAGTTCTTC. Translated, it gives CASRGLAGVDYNEQFF.

This clone was seen only a few times. The rearrangement links TRBV27 to TRBJ2-1; 10 bases line up with TRBD1. Trimming removed 5 bases from V and 7 bases from J; junction bases left unmatched: 20. The CDR3 contains 19 residues. Germline V CDR1 and CDR2: MNHEY, SMNVEV (reference sequence). This CDR3 is CASSPQYMGGDRGANEQFF. The CDR3 DNA follows: TGTGCCAGCAGTCCACAATACATGGGAGGGGACAGGGGTGCGAATGAGCAGTTCTTC.

CDR3 in DNA: TGTGCCAGCAGCCCGGACAGGGGGCGGGAGACCCAGTACTTC. Its protein product is CASSPDRGRETQYF. The gene calls are TRBV14 and TRBJ2-5, with TRBD1 matching over 11 bases. This CDR3 region has 14 residues. Trimming at V came to 4 bases and at J to 5 bases, leaving 3 bases not matched to a gene. Looked up from germline, CDR1 is SGHDN and CDR2 is FVKESK.

This rearrangement joins TRBV12-5 to TRBJ2-7; TRBD2 might be the D (5 bases). CDR1 and CDR2 (germline): LGHNT, FRNRAP. This CDR3 is 17 amino acids long. Trimming shortened V by 0 bases and J by 0 bases, and 15 bases separated the two germline ends. DNA of the CDR3: TGTGCTAGTGGTTTGGTACGTCCGGGAAGGAGCTCCTACGAGCAGTACTTC. Protein: CASGLVRPGRSSYEQYF.

This clone was observed once. The chain recombines TRBV4-1 with TRBJ2-1; 8 bases match TRBD2. V lost 1 base to trimming and J lost 10 bases; unmatched junction nucleotides: 6. From germline, CDR1 is MGHRA and CDR2 YSYEKL. The CDR3 totals 14 residues. The CDR3 region is CASSQGEREQEQFF. The CDR3 DNA reads as TGCGCCAGCAGCCAAGGGGAGCGGGAGCAAGAGCAGTTCTTC.

The chain couples TRBV29-1 to TRBJ2-3; 9 nucleotides match TRBD1. From germline, CDR1 is SQVTM and CDR2 ANQGSEA. This CDR3 is 20 amino acids long. The V and J ends lost 7 bases and 0 bases, in that order; junction bases with no gene match: 23. CDR3 coding DNA: TGCAGCGCTTGGGGAATTACGGGACAGGGCTTTCAACCTAGCACAGATACGCAGTATTTT. Translation gives CSAWGITGQGFQPSTDTQYF.

The CDR3 loop reads CASSPRDRGLSSGNTIYF. CDR3 nucleotide sequence: TGTGCCAGCAGCCCCCGGGACAGGGGCCTAAGCTCTGGAAACACCATATATTTT. The genes are TRBV11-2 and TRBJ1-3, with 10 positions matching TRBD1. This CDR3 has 18 residues. V was pared by 5 bases and J by 0 bases, with 10 bases of the junction left unmatched. The germline gives CDR1 SGHAT, CDR2 FQNNGV.

A few counts support this clone. The chain has TRBV5-6 and TRBJ2-7; D is perhaps TRBD2 (5 bases). CDR3 length: 14 residues. The germline CDR1 and CDR2 sequences are SGHDT and YYEEEE. V was trimmed by 4 bases and J by 3 bases, leaving 14 bases between them. The CDR3 DNA is TGTGCCAGCAGCCTCGAGGGAGTAGGCTACGAGCAGTACTTC. Translating gives CASSLEGVGYEQYF. The entire variable domain, with the rest obtained from reference TRBV5-6 and TRBJ2-7, is as follows: DAGVTQSPTHLIKTRGQQVTLRCSPKSGHDTVSWYQQALGQGPQFIFQYYEEEERQRGNFPDRFSGHQFPNYSSELNVNALLLGDSALYLCASSLEGVGYEQYFGPGTRLTVT.

This chain links TRBV7-9 with TRBJ2-7; TRBD2 matches 8 bases. The CDR3 is made up of 16 amino acids. Losses at the gene ends were 4 bases for V and 7 bases for J; bases not matched to a gene: 15. In germline, CDR1 is SEHNR, CDR2 FQNEAQ (reference sequence). CDR3 amino acids: CASSSKIAGNPFEQYF. The DNA for the CDR3 is TGTGCCAGCAGCTCGAAAATAGCGGGAAACCCTTTTGAGCAGTACTTC.

CDR3 nucleotides: TGTGCCAGCAGCGTAGGGCCAGGGAGGGATCAGCCCCAGCATTTT. This translates into CASSVGPGRDQPQHF. The chain recombines TRBV9 with TRBJ1-5, with D possibly being TRBD1 (5 bases). Germline CDR1 SGDLS, CDR2 YYNGEE. The CDR3 extends over 15 amino acids. V was clipped by 0 bases and J by 5 bases, with 12 bases between them.

The CDR3 is CASSDTSLAEGSDTQYF. The CDR3 DNA reads TGTGCCAGCAGTGATACCTCCCTAGCGGAAGGTTCAGATACGCAGTATTTT. The chain couples TRBV25-1 to TRBJ2-3, with 7 bases that match TRBD2. Trimming at V came to 3 bases and at J to 4 bases, leaving 13 bases not matched to a gene. CDR3 length equals 17 residues. CDR1 is MGHDK and CDR2 is SYGVNS in the germline V gene.

This clone was detected only a few times. The chain is built from TRBV5-4 and TRBJ2-7; 7 bases match TRBD1. The V gene end was trimmed by 0 bases and the J gene end by 4 bases; junction bases not matched to a gene: 7. Germline values: CDR1 SGHNT, CDR2 YYREEE (reference sequence). The CDR3 contains 15 residues. The DNA for the CDR3 is TGTGCCAGCAGCTTGGCCGGCCGCAGGGGGTACGAGCAGTACTTC. Protein: CASSLAGRRGYEQYF.

This sequence joins TRBV27 and TRBJ1-2; 7 positions match TRBD1. Germline loops: CDR1 MNHEY, CDR2 SMNVEV (reference sequence). This CDR3 region has 12 residues. Trimming removed 6 bases from V and 2 bases from J; junction bases left unmatched: 0. The CDR3 reads CASRQGNYGYTF. The CDR3 DNA reads TGTGCCAGCAGACAGGGGAACTATGGCTACACCTTC.

This chain uses TRBV27 with TRBJ1-1, with TRBD1 matching 9 bases. Germline V gene data show CDR1 as MNHEY and CDR2 as SMNVEV (reference sequence). V shed 7 bases and J 10 bases; nucleotides not matched to a gene: 7. The CDR3 runs 12 residues. CDR3 bases: TGTGCCAGCAAAACAGGGGGCAGCTCAGCTTTCTTT. Residues: CASKTGGSSAFF.

The chain joins TRBV9 to TRBJ2-1; the match to TRBD2 covers 10 bases. Germline CDR1 reads SGDLS; CDR2 reads YYNGEE. J gave up 0 bases and V 6 bases, and 12 bases lay outside the gene matches. The CDR3 runs 18 residues. The CDR3 nucleotides read TGTGCCAGCACCCGTTCGGAGCGGGAGGGTCCCTCCTACAATGAGCAGTTCTTC. This encodes CASTRSEREGPSYNEQFF.

This chain joins TRBV5-1 and TRBJ1-2; D perhaps matches TRBD1 (6 bases). Trimming pared 2 bases from V and 5 bases from J, leaving 16 bases between. The CDR3 extends over 15 amino acids. The V gene's germline CDR1 is SGHRS and CDR2 YFSETQ. The CDR3: CASSLTGQPTYGYTF. Here the CDR3 DNA reads TGCGCCAGCAGCTTAACTGGACAGCCGACTTATGGCTACACCTTC.

The J gene is TRBJ2-1, the V gene TRBV19; TRBD2 matches at 11 bases. The length of the CDR3 is 16 residues. Germline CDR1 is LNHDA and CDR2 is SQIVND (reference sequence). The junction had 9 bases not matched to a gene; V was cut back by 5 bases and J by 6 bases. CDR3 region: CASSVSLAGVPNEQFF. The CDR3 DNA reads as TGTGCCAGTAGTGTCTCACTAGCGGGAGTCCCCAATGAGCAGTTCTTC.

V gene TRBV21-1 combines with J gene TRBJ1-5; TRBD1, the table's D call, was not compared with the DNA. TRBV21-1 is a pseudogene segment. The CDR3 length is 16 residues. The CDR3: CASSKVWGQPGQPQHF. CDR3 nucleotides: TGTGCCAGCAGCAAAGTATGGGGACAGCCGGGACAGCCCCAGCATTTT.